A selection of T cell receptor beta chains follows, all from one sample in a study of blood T cell repertoires in COVID-19. Produced via immunoSEQ multiplex PCR; TCRdb's table is partial and in-frame only. The table lists 95,000 to 150,000 clones, over 60% of them singletons. Sequencing was performed on peripheral blood. The receptor source for this set is a woman aged 80 or over with acute or convalescent COVID-19. Each CDR3 is given with its conserved first and last residue. Fields, in order: clone size, J gene, D gene, V gene, CDR3 DNA, CDR3 protein. The D gene is left open where the match is weak. Size is stated for part of the rows, as once, few or many counts, or as a class when the clone is expanded.

clone size: once; J gene: TRBJ1-6; D gene: .; V gene: TRBV5-6; CDR3 DNA: TGTGCCAGCAGCTTGTTTGGGCTAGCGAATTCACCCCTCCACTTT; CDR3 protein: CASSLFGLANSPLHF
clone size: .; J gene: TRBJ1-5; D gene: .; V gene: TRBV21-1; CDR3 DNA: TGTGCCAGCAGCAAAGCAGGGAGACAGCCCCAGCATTTT; CDR3 protein: CASSKAGRQPQHF
clone size: few; J gene: TRBJ1-6; D gene: TRBD1; V gene: TRBV19; CDR3 DNA: TGTGCCAGTAGTGCCGCCGGGACAGACGGGCCCCTCCACTTT; CDR3 protein: CASSAAGTDGPLHF
clone size: .; J gene: TRBJ2-2; D gene: .; V gene: TRBV6-5; CDR3 DNA: TGTGCCGGGGCCTCACGTAGGAGCACCGGGGAGCTGTTTTTT; CDR3 protein: CAGASRRSTGELFF
clone size: .; J gene: TRBJ2-2; D gene: TRBD1; V gene: TRBV7-2; CDR3 DNA: TGTGCCAGCAGCTTACAACAGGGGCTCTACAGGGAGCTGTTTTTT; CDR3 protein: CASSLQQGLYRELFF
clone size: .; J gene: TRBJ2-7; D gene: .; V gene: TRBV28; CDR3 DNA: TGTGCCAGCAGTTTAAACGGTCAGGGATACGAGCAGTACTTC; CDR3 protein: CASSLNGQGYEQYF
clone size: few; J gene: TRBJ2-7; D gene: TRBD1; V gene: TRBV5-1; CDR3 DNA: TGCGCCAGCAGCCAGGGGGACAGGGGGACCTACGAGCAGTACTTC; CDR3 protein: CASSQGDRGTYEQYF
clone size: few; J gene: TRBJ1-2; D gene: .; V gene: TRBV25-1; CDR3 DNA: TGTGCCAGCAGTGAAAGGATACAGGGATATGGCTACACCTTC; CDR3 protein: CASSERIQGYGYTF
clone size: .; J gene: TRBJ1-4; D gene: TRBD1; V gene: TRBV6-6; CDR3 DNA: TGTGCTAGCAGATCGACAGGGGGCCGTGAAAAACTGTTTTTT; CDR3 protein: CASRSTGGREKLFF
clone size: .; J gene: TRBJ2-5; D gene: TRBD2; V gene: TRBV5-4; CDR3 DNA: TGTGCCAGCAGCCCCCGACTAGCGGGAGGAGAGACCCAGTACTTC; CDR3 protein: CASSPRLAGGETQYF
clone size: .; J gene: TRBJ1-5; D gene: .; V gene: TRBV6-6; CDR3 DNA: TGTGCCAGCATCCCTGGACAGACTTATAGCAATCAGCCCCAGCATTTT; CDR3 protein: CASIPGQTYSNQPQHF
clone size: .; J gene: TRBJ1-2; D gene: TRBD1; V gene: TRBV30; CDR3 DNA: TGTGCCTGGAGCCAAACCGGGACAGGGTATTTGATTGACTATGGCTACACCTTC; CDR3 protein: CAWSQTGTGYLIDYGYTF
clone size: .; J gene: TRBJ1-4; D gene: .; V gene: TRBV2; CDR3 DNA: TGTGCCAGCAGTGCAGCCAGGGGCGGTGAAAAACTGTTTTTT; CDR3 protein: CASSAARGGEKLFF
clone size: few; J gene: TRBJ1-6; D gene: .; V gene: TRBV21-1; CDR3 DNA: TGTGCCAGCAGCAAAGGGAGACAGGGAAGCTCCTATAATTCACCCCTCCACTTT; CDR3 protein: CASSKGRQGSSYNSPLHF
clone size: .; J gene: TRBJ2-1; D gene: .; V gene: TRBV18; CDR3 DNA: TGTGCCAGCTCACCACAAGCGGGCCGAAACTACAATGAGCAGTTCTTC; CDR3 protein: CASSPQAGRNYNEQFF
clone size: .; J gene: TRBJ1-2; D gene: TRBD1; V gene: TRBV9; CDR3 DNA: TGTGCCAGCAGCCCTAATACAGGGGGCGACTATGGCTACACCTTC; CDR3 protein: CASSPNTGGDYGYTF
clone size: few; J gene: TRBJ1-2; D gene: .; V gene: TRBV4-3; CDR3 DNA: TGCGCCAGCAGCCAAGAGGCAGGGCACTCCACTGTCTATGGCTACACCTTC; CDR3 protein: CASSQEAGHSTVYGYTF
clone size: .; J gene: TRBJ1-6; D gene: TRBD1; V gene: TRBV7-2; CDR3 DNA: TGTGCCAGCAGCCAGGACAGGCTCTATTCACCCCTCCACTTT; CDR3 protein: CASSQDRLYSPLHF
clone size: .; J gene: TRBJ2-3; D gene: TRBD2; V gene: TRBV7-2; CDR3 DNA: TGTGCCAGCAGCTTATACGCCAGCGGGGCTGGGCCAGATACGCAGTATTTT; CDR3 protein: CASSLYASGAGPDTQYF
clone size: .; J gene: TRBJ2-4; D gene: TRBD1; V gene: TRBV28; CDR3 DNA: TGTGCCAGCAGTCCTGCCGGGACAGGGCGGGAAAACATTCAGTACTTC; CDR3 protein: CASSPAGTGRENIQYF
clone size: few; J gene: TRBJ2-7; D gene: .; V gene: TRBV7-9; CDR3 DNA: TGTGCCAGCAGCCCGACGGGGGGCGGAAAGTTGGGCGAGCAGTACTTC; CDR3 protein: CASSPTGGGKLGEQYF
clone size: few; J gene: TRBJ2-1; D gene: TRBD2; V gene: TRBV5-1; CDR3 DNA: TGCGCCAGCAGCTATACTAGCGGGAGTTCCTACAATGAGCAGTTCTTC; CDR3 protein: CASSYTSGSSYNEQFF
clone size: .; J gene: TRBJ1-2; D gene: TRBD1; V gene: TRBV19; CDR3 DNA: TGTGCCAGTAGTCACCCGGGACAGGCCCTTTATGGCTACACCTTC; CDR3 protein: CASSHPGQALYGYTF
clone size: .; J gene: TRBJ1-1; D gene: .; V gene: TRBV5-1; CDR3 DNA: TGCGCCAGCTGTTTAACGGGAGACACTGAAGCTTTCTTT; CDR3 protein: CASCLTGDTEAFF
clone size: .; J gene: TRBJ1-4; D gene: .; V gene: TRBV5-4; CDR3 DNA: TGTGCCAGCAGCTCCGGCGGGGGCGGTGAAAAACTGTTTTTT; CDR3 protein: CASSSGGGGEKLFF
clone size: .; J gene: TRBJ2-3; D gene: .; V gene: TRBV6-6; CDR3 DNA: TGTGCCAGCAGGAGGGGGGGGCGCACAGATACGCAGTATTTT; CDR3 protein: CASRRGGRTDTQYF
clone size: .; J gene: TRBJ2-7; D gene: TRBD1; V gene: TRBV7-2; CDR3 DNA: TGTGCCAGCAGCTTCGACCCCGGGCGGGACAGGGCCTACGAGCAGTACTTC; CDR3 protein: CASSFDPGRDRAYEQYF
clone size: .; J gene: TRBJ1-1; D gene: .; V gene: TRBV6-1; CDR3 DNA: TGTGCCAGCAGTGAAAAGGGGAAGGACACTGAAGCTTTCTTT; CDR3 protein: CASSEKGKDTEAFF
clone size: .; J gene: TRBJ1-2; D gene: .; V gene: TRBV7-2; CDR3 DNA: TGTGCCAGCACTGACGGTGGGGCCACTAACTATGGCTACACCTTC; CDR3 protein: CASTDGGATNYGYTF